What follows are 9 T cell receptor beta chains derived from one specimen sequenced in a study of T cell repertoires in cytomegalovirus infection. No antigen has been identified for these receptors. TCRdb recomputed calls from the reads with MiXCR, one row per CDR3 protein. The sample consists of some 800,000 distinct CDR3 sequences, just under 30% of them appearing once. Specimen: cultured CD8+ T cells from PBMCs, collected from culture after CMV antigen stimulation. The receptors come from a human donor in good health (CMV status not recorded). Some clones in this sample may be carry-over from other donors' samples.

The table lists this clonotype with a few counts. The CDR3 loop reads CASTRLGPNTEAFF. The CDR3 coding sequence is TGTGCCAGCACCCGGTTGGGCCCGAACACTGAAGCTTTCTTT. This rearrangement joins TRBV12-3 or TRBV12-4 to TRBJ1-1; D ambiguous. This CDR3 spans 14 amino acids. The V end was cut by 7 bases, the J end by 1 base, with 13 bases between.

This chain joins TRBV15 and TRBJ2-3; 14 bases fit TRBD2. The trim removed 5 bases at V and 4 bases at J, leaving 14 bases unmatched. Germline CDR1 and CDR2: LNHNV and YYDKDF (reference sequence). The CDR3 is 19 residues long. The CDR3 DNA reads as TGTGCCACCAGCCCCCACCGACTAGCGGGGGGGCGAAGGCCAGATACGCAGTATTTT. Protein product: CATSPHRLAGGRRPDTQYF. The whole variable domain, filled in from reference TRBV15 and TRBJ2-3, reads DAMVIQNPRYQVTQFGKPVTLSCSQTLNHNVMYWYQQKSSQAPKLLFHYYDKDFNNEADTPDNFQSRRPNTSFCFLDIRSPGLGDTAMYLCATSPHRLAGGRRPDTQYFGPGTRLTVL.

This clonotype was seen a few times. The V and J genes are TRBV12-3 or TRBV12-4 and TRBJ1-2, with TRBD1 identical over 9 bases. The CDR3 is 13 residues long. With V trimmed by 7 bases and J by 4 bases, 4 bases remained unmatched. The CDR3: CASNRGQVYGYTF. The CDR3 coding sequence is TGTGCCAGCAACAGGGGGCAGGTCTATGGCTACACCTTC.

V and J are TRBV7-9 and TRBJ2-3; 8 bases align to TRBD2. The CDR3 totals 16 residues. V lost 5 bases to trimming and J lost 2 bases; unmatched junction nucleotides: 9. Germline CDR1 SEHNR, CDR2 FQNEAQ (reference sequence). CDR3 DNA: TGTGCCAGCAGCCCTCTGAGCGGGGGATCCACAGATACGCAGTATTTT. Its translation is CASSPLSGGSTDTQYF.

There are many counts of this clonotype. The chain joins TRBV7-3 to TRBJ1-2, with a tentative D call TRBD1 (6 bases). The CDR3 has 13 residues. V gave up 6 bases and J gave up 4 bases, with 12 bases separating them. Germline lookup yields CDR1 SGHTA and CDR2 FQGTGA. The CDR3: CASRLRGFYGYTF. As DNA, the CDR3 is TGTGCCAGCAGACTCAGGGGTTTCTATGGCTACACCTTC. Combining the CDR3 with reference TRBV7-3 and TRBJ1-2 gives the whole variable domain GAGVSQTPSNKVTEKGKYVELRCDPISGHTALYWYRQSLGQGPEFLIYFQGTGAADDSGLPNDRFFAVRPEGSVSTLKIQRTERGDSAVYLCASRLRGFYGYTFGSGTRLTVV.

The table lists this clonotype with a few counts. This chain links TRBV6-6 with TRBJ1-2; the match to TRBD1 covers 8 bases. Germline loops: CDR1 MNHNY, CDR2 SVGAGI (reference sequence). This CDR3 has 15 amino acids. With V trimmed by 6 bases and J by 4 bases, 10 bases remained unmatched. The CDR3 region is CASRLPTGGVYGYTF. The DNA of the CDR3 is TGTGCCAGCAGGTTACCCACAGGGGGTGTCTATGGCTACACCTTC.

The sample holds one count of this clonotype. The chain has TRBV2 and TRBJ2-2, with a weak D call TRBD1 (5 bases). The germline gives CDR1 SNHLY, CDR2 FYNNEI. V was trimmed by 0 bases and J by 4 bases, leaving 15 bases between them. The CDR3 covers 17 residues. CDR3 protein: CASSEAQRGAFTGELFF. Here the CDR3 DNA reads TGTGCCAGCAGTGAAGCGCAAAGGGGCGCGTTCACCGGGGAGCTGTTTTTT. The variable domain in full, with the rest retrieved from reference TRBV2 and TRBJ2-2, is EPEVTQTPSHQVTQMGQEVILRCVPISNHLYFYWYRQILGQKVEFLVSFYNNEISEKSEIFDDQFSVERPDGSNFTLKIRSTKLEDSAMYFCASSEAQRGAFTGELFFGEGSRLTVL.

CDR3 amino acids: CASRSTDGSYGYTF. The CDR3 DNA is TGTGCCAGCAGGAGTACGGACGGGAGTTATGGCTACACCTTC. The chain is built from TRBV7-8 and TRBJ1-2; D is ambiguous. Trimming pared 6 bases from V and 5 bases from J, leaving 16 bases between. Germline lookup yields CDR1 SGHVS and CDR2 FQNEAQ. CDR3 size: 14 residues.

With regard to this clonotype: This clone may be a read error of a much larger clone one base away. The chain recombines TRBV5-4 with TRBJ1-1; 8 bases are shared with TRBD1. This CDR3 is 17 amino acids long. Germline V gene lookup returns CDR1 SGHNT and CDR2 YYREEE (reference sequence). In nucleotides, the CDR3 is TGTGCCAGCAGCCCGCCCATCCGACAGGGGATGAACACTGGAGCTTTCTTT. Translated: CASSPPIRQGMNTGAFF.